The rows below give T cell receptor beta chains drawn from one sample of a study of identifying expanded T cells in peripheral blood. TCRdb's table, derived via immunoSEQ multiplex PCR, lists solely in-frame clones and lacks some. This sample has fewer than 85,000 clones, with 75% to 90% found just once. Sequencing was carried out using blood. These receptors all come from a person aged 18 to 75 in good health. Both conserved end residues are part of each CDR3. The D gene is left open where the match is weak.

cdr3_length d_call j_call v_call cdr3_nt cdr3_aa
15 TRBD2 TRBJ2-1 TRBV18 TGTGCCAGCTCACCACAAGCGGGAGGATGGAATGAGCAGTTCTTC CASSPQAGGWNEQFF
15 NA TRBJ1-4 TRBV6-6 TGTGCCAGCAGAACTAAACAGGGAATTAATGAAAAACTGTTTTTT CASRTKQGINEKLFF
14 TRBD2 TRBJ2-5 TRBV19 TGTGCCAGTAGTGGCACCGGGGGGTCCGGGACCCAGTACTTC CASSGTGGSGTQYF
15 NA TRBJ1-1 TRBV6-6 TGTGCCACCTCTGCCCCGGGACTAAGGAACACTGAAGCTTTCTTT CATSAPGLRNTEAFF
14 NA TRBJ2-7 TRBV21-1 TGTGCCAGCAGGAATGGGACAGGCTTCGGGGAGCAGTACTTC CASRNGTGFGEQYF
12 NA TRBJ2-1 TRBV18 TGTGCCAGCTCACCACTAGCCGACTTCGCCGTCTTC CASSPLADFAVF
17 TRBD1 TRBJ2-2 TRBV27 TGTGCCAGCAGTCTGACACTCCGACAGGGGGCAGGCGGGGAGCTGTTTTTT CASSLTLRQGAGGELFF
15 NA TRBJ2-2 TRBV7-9 TGTGCCAGCAGTAATTCCCACGGGAACACCGGGGAGCTGTTTTTT CASSNSHGNTGELFF
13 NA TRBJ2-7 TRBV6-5 TGTGCCAGCAGTTACTCATATCGGTACGAGCAGTACTTC CASSYSYRYEQYF
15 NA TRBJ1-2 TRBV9 TGTGCCAGCAGCCCGAGACTGGGGGGGTCCCGGGGCTACACCTTC CASSPRLGGSRGYTF
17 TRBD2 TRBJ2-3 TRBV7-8 TGTGCCAGCAGCGCTAAACGACTAGCGGGAGGGGTAGATACGCAGTATTTT CASSAKRLAGGVDTQYF